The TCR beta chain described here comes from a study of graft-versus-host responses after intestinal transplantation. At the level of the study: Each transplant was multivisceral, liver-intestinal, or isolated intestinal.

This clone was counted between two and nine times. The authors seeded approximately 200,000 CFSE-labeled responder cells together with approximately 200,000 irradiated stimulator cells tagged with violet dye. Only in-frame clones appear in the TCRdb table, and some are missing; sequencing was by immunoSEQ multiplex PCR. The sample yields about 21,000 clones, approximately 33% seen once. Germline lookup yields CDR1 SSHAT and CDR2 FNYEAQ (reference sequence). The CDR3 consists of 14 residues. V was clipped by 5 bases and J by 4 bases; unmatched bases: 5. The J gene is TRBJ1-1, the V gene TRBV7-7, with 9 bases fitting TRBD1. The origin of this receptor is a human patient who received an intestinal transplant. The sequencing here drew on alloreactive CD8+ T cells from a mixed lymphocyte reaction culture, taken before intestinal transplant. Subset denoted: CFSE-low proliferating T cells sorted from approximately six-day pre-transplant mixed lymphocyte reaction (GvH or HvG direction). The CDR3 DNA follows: TGTGCCAGCAGCGCGGGGACAGGGAGCACTGAAGCTTTCTTT. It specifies CASSAGTGSTEAFF.